This T cell receptor (beta chain) originates from a study of T cell responses to AZD1222 COVID-19 vaccine. Findings and caveats of the study: Females outnumbered males among donors, who were mostly white British; clonal diversity was possibly underestimated. Only a handful of AZD1222 recipients were seropositive at baseline. The breadth and depth of Spike-specific TCRs increased once two AZD1222 doses had been given.

Comment on this clone: Its antigen is undetermined.

CDR3 size: 13 residues. V was pared by 2 bases and J by 2 bases, with 6 bases between. Germline lookup yields CDR1 SGHRS and CDR2 YFSETQ. The method was immunoSEQ multiplex PCR; TCRdb's version includes in-frame clones alone and lacks a portion of them. The sample consists of some 120,000 clones, roughly 88% of them appearing once. Sequences were derived from peripheral blood, sampled on day 0 of MenACWY control vaccination. This receptor was obtained from an adult in good health. The chain is built from TRBV5-1 and TRBJ2-3; D remains ambiguous. In DNA form, the CDR3 reads TGCGCCAGCAGCTTTAAAGACACAGATACGCAGTATTTT. It codes for CASSFKDTDTQYF.